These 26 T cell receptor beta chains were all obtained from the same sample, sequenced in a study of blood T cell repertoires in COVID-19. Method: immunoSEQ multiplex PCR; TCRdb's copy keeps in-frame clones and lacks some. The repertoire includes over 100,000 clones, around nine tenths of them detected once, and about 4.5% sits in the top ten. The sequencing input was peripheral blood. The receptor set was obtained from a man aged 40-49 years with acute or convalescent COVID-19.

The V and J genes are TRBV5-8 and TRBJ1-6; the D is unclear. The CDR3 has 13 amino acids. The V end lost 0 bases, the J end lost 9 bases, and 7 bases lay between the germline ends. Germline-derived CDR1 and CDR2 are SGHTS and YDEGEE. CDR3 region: CASSLAGFSPLHF. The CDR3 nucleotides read TGTGCCAGCAGCTTGGCGGGGTTTTCACCCCTCCACTTT.

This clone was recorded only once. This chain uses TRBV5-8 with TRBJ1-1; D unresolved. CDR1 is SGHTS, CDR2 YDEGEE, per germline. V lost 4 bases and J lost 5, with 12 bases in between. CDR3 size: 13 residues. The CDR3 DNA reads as TGTGCCAGCAGCCCAGCTATGCGGACTGAAGCTTTCTTT. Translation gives CASSPAMRTEAFF. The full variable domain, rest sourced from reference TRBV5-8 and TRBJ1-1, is EAGVTQSPTHLIKTRGQQATLRCSPISGHTSVYWYQQALGLGLQFLLWYDEGEERNRGNFPPRFSGRQFPNYSSELNVNALELEDSALYLCASSPAMRTEAFFGQGTRLTVV.

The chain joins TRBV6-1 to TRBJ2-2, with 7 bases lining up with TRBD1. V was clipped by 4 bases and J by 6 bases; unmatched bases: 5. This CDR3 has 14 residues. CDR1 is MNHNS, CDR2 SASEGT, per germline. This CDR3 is CASSVAGGPGELFF. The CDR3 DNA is TGTGCCAGCAGTGTAGCAGGGGGACCCGGGGAGCTGTTTTTT.

The CDR3 here is CAWSVGQGAGQPQHF. In DNA form, the CDR3 reads TGTGCCTGGAGTGTAGGGCAGGGGGCTGGTCAGCCCCAGCATTTT. J is TRBJ1-5 and V is TRBV30; 8 positions agree with TRBD1. The germline CDR1 and CDR2 sequences are GTSNPN and SVGIG (reference sequence). This CDR3 contains 15 residues. With V trimmed by 0 bases and J by 6 bases, 7 bases remained unmatched.

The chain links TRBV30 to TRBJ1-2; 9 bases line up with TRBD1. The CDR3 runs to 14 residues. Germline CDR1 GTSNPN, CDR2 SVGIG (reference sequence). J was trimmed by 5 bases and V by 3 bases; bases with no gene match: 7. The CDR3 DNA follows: TGTGCCTGGAGACTGACAGGGGGAGGGTATGGCTACACCTTC. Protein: CAWRLTGGGYGYTF.

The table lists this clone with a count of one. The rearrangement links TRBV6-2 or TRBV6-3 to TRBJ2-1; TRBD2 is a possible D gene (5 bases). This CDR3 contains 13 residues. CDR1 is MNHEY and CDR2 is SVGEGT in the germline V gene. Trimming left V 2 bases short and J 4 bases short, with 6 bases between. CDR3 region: CASSYSGYNEQFF. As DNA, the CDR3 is TGTGCCAGCAGTTACAGCGGATACAATGAGCAGTTCTTC.

As DNA, the CDR3 is TGCGCCAGCAGCCCTGACAGGGCGATCACAGATACGCAGTATTTT. Protein sequence: CASSPDRAITDTQYF. The chain links TRBV5-1 to TRBJ2-3, with 7 positions matching TRBD1. CDR1 SGHRS and CDR2 YFSETQ come from the germline V gene. This CDR3 contains 15 residues. Unmatched junction bases numbered 7, after V lost 4 bases and J lost 2 bases.

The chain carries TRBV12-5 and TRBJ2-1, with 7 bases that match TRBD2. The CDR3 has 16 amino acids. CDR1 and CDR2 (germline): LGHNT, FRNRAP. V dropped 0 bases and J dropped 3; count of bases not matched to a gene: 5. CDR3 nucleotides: TGTGCTAGTGGTTTGGTTGCTAGCGGCTTCTACAATGAGCAGTTCTTC. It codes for CASGLVASGFYNEQFF.

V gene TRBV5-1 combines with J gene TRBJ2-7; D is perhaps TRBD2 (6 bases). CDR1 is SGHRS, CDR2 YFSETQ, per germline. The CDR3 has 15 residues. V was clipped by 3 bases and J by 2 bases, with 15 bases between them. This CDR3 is CASSSGGAGAYEQYF. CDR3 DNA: TGCGCCAGCAGCTCCGGAGGAGCGGGTGCCTACGAGCAGTACTTC.

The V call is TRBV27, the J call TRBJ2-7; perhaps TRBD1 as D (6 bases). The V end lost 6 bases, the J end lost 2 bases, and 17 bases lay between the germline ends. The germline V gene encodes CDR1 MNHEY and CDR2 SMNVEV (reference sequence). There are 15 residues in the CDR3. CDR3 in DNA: TGTGCCAGCAGCGTTATTGGGGGCCAGACCTACGAGCAGTACTTC. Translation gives CASSVIGGQTYEQYF.

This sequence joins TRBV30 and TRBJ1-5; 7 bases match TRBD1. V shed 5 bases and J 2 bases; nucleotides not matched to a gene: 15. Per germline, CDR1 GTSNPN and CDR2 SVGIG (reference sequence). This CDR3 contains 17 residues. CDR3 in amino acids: CAWSSAGQGGGNQPQHF. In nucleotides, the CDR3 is TGTGCCTGGTCCTCGGCGGGGCAGGGGGGCGGCAATCAGCCCCAGCATTTT.

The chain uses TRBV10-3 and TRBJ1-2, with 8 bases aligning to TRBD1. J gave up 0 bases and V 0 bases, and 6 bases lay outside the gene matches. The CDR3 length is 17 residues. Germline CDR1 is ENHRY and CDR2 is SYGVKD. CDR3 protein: CAISESTGGKANYGYTF. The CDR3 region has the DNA TGTGCCATCAGTGAGTCTACAGGGGGTAAAGCTAACTATGGCTACACCTTC.

The DNA for the CDR3 is TGCGCCAGCAGCTTGGATCAGGGGCGAGGAAACACCATATATTTT. This gives the protein CASSLDQGRGNTIYF. This chain uses TRBV5-1 with TRBJ1-3, with D possibly TRBD1 on 6 matching bases. Germline V CDR1 and CDR2: SGHRS, YFSETQ. V lost 0 bases and J 4 bases, leaving 11 bases between the germline ends. The CDR3 length is 15 residues.

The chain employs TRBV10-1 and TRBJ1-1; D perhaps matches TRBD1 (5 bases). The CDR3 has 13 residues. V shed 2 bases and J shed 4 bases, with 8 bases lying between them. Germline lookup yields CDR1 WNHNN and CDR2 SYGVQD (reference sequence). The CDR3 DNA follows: TGCGCCAGCAGTGAGGACAGTGGCACTGAAGCTTTCTTT. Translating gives CASSEDSGTEAFF.

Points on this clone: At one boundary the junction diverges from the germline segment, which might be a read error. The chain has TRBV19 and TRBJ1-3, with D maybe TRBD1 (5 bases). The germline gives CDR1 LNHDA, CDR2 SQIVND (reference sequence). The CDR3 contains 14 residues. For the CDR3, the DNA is TGTGCCGGTAGTATCGGGGGTTCTGGAAACACCATATATTTT. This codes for CAGSIGGSGNTIYF.

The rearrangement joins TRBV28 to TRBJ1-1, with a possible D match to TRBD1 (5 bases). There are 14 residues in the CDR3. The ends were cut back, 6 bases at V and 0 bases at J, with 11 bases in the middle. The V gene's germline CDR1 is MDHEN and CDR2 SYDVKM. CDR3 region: CASSRGGMNTEAFF. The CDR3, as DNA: TGTGCCAGCAGCCGGGGGGGGATGAACACTGAAGCTTTCTTT.

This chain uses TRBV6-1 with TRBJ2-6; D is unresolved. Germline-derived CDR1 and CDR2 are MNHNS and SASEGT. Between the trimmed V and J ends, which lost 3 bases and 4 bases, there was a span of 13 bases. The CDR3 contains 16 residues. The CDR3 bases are TGTGCCAGCAGTGAGAATCTAGGTCTCGGGGCCAACGTCCTGACTTTC. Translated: CASSENLGLGANVLTF.

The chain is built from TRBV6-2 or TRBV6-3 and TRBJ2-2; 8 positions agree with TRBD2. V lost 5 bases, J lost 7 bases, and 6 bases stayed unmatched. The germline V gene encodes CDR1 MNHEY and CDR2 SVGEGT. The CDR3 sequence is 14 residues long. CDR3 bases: TGTGCCAGCAGTCTAAGCGGGAGCGACGGGGAGCTGTTTTTT. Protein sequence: CASSLSGSDGELFF.

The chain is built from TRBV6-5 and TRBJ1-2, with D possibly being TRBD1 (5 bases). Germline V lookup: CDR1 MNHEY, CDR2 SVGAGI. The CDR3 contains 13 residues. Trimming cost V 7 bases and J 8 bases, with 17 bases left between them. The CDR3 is CASTPGVPYGYTF. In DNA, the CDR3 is TGTGCCAGCACTCCGGGGGTCCCGTACGGCTACACCTTC.

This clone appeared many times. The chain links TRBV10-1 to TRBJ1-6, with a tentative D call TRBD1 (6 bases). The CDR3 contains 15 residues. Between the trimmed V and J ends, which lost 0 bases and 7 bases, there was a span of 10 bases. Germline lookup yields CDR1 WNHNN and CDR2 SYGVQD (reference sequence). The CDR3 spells CASSESRTENSPLHF. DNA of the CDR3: TGCGCCAGCAGTGAGTCCCGGACAGAGAATTCACCCCTCCACTTT.

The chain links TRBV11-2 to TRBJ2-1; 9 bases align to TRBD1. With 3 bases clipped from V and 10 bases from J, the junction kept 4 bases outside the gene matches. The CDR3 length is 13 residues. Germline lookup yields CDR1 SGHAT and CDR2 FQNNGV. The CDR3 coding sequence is TGTGCCAGCAGCTTGACAGGGGGGGAAGAGCAGTTCTTC. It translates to CASSLTGGEEQFF. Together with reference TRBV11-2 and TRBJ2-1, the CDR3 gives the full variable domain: EAGVAQSPRYKIIEKRQSVAFWCNPISGHATLYWYQQILGQGPKLLIQFQNNGVVDDSQLPKDRFSAERLKGVDSTLKIQPAKLEDSAVYLCASSLTGGEEQFFGPGTRLTVL.

The DNA of the CDR3 is TGTGCCAGCAGCGGACAGGGTTCCTACAATGAGCAGTTCTTC. It specifies CASSGQGSYNEQFF. J is TRBJ2-1 and V is TRBV9; TRBD1 matches at 7 bases. CDR1 is SGDLS, CDR2 YYNGEE, per germline. V was pared by 3 bases and J by 1 base, with 1 base of the junction left unmatched. The CDR3 extends over 14 amino acids.

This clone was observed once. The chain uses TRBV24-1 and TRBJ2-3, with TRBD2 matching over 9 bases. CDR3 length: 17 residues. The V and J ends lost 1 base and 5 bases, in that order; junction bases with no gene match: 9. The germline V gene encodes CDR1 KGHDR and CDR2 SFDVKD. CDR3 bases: TGTGCCACCAGTGATTTTAGCGGGGGCGGCTATGGAGATACGCAGTATTTT. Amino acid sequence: CATSDFSGGGYGDTQYF.

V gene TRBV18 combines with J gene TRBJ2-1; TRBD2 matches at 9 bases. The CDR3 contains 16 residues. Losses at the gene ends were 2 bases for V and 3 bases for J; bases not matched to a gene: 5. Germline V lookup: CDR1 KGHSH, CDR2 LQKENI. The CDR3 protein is CASSPSVAGVYNEQFF. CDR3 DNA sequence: TGTGCCAGCTCACCATCGGTAGCGGGAGTCTACAATGAGCAGTTCTTC.

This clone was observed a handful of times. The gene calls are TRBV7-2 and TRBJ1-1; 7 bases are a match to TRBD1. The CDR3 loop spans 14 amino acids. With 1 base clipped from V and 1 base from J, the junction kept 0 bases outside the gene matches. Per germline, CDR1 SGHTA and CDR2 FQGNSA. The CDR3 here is CASSLDRGNTEAFF. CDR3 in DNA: TGTGCCAGCAGCTTAGACAGGGGGAACACTGAAGCTTTCTTT. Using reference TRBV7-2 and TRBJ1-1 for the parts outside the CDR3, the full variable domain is GAGVSQSPSNKVTEKGKDVELRCDPISGHTALYWYRQSLGQGLEFLIYFQGNSAPDKSGLPSDRFSAERTGGSVSTLTIQRTQQEDSAVYLCASSLDRGNTEAFFGQGTRLTVV.

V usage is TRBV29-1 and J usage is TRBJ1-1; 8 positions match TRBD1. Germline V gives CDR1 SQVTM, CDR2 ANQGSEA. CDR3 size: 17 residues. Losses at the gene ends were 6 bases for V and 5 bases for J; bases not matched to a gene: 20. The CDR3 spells CSVPQGAITGGRTEAFF. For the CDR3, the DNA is TGCAGCGTCCCCCAAGGGGCGATAACAGGGGGGCGGACTGAAGCTTTCTTT.